The present entry profiles one T cell receptor beta chain with its context. This record belongs to a study of blood T cell repertoires in COVID-19. This table comes from immunoSEQ multiplex PCR, and its TCRdb copy is limited to in-frame clones, with some not included. The sample carries nearly 200,000 clones, roughly nine tenths recorded once. The CDR3 extends over 16 amino acids. V was shortened by 5 bases and J by 9 bases, with 20 bases between the two germline ends. The V gene's germline CDR1 is ENHRY and CDR2 SYGVKD. The source of this sequence is a woman aged 18-30 years who had recovered from COVID-19. The chain couples TRBV10-3 to TRBJ1-6; D remains ambiguous. Sequencing was done on a sample of PBMCs or T cells enriched from blood (not recorded which). The CDR3 reads CAISNGPVSGSSPLHF. CDR3 in DNA: TGTGCCATCAGTAATGGACCGGTCTCGGGAAGTTCACCCCTCCACTTT.